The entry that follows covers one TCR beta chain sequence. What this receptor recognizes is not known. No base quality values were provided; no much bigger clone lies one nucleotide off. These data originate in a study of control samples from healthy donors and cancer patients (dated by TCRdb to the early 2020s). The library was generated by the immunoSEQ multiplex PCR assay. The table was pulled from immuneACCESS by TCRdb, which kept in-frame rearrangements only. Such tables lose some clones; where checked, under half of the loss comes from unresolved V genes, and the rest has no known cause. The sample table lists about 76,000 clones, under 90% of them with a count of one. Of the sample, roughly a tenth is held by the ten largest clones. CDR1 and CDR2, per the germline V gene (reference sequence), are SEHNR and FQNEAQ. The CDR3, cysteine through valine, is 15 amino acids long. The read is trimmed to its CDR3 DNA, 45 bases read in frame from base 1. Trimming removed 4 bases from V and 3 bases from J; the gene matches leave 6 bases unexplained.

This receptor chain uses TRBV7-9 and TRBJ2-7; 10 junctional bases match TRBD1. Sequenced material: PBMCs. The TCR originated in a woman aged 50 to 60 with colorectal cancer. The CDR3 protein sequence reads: CASSSTGTGDYEQYV. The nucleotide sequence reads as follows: TGTGCCAGCAGCTCAACCGGGACAGGGGACTACGAGCAGTACGTC.